The 17 T cell receptor beta chains presented below share a single source sample, sequenced in a study of T cell responses to AZD1222 COVID-19 vaccine. TCRdb's copy holds only in-frame clones and misses some; the assay was immunoSEQ multiplex PCR. The sample lists about 97,000 clones; roughly 84% were seen once. This specimen was peripheral blood, taken on day 0 of AZD1222 vaccination. These receptors were taken from an adult in good health.

The chain employs TRBV11-3 and TRBJ1-6; D unresolved. The CDR3 has 14 residues. Trimming took 1 base from V and 2 from J, leaving 3 bases between them. Per the germline V gene, CDR1 is SGHNT and CDR2 is YENEEA. CDR3 protein: CASSLGTYNSPLHF. The CDR3 nucleotides read TGTGCCAGCAGCTTAGGAACCTATAATTCACCCCTCCACTTT.

This clone was seen more than once but under ten times. The rearrangement links TRBV7-9 to TRBJ1-3; D unclear. Trimming shortened V by 2 bases and J by 1 base, and 12 bases separated the two germline ends. Germline assignment: CDR1 SEHNR and CDR2 FQNEAQ (reference sequence). CDR3 size: 16 residues. CDR3 nucleotide sequence: TGTGCCAGCAGCTTATACCAGACAAAGTCTGGAAACACCATATATTTT. Encoded protein: CASSLYQTKSGNTIYF.

With regard to this clone: Other DNA sequences in the sample encode the same CDR3. V and J are TRBV19 and TRBJ1-5, with a possible D match to TRBD1 (6 bases). V was pared by 7 bases and J by 6 bases, with 13 bases between. Germline CDR1 LNHDA, CDR2 SQIVND (reference sequence). The CDR3 length is 13 residues. The DNA of the CDR3 is TGTGCCAGTACCCTAGGGGGGGGTCAGCCCCAGCATTTT. Amino acid sequence: CASTLGGGQPQHF.

The chain couples TRBV5-1 to TRBJ1-6, with D perhaps matching TRBD1 (5 bases). Germline V gene data show CDR1 as SGHRS and CDR2 as YFSETQ. V lost 0 bases, J lost 10 bases, and 11 bases lay in between. The CDR3 sequence is 14 residues long. The CDR3 DNA sequence: TGCGCCAGCAGCTTGGAAGGGGTCGGGTCACCCCTCCACTTT. Translated, it gives CASSLEGVGSPLHF.

The chain couples TRBV14 to TRBJ2-5; 7 bases match TRBD1. Unmatched junction bases numbered 7, after V lost 4 bases and J lost 2 bases. Looked up from germline, CDR1 is SGHDN and CDR2 is FVKESK. This CDR3 region has 15 residues. The CDR3 coding sequence is TGTGCCAGCAGCCCGGGACAGAGATATCAAGAGACCCAGTACTTC. Its translation is CASSPGQRYQETQYF.

This chain joins TRBV30 and TRBJ1-5, with D maybe TRBD1 (6 bases). The V end was cut by 0 bases, the J end by 0 bases, with 6 bases between. The germline V gene encodes CDR1 GTSNPN and CDR2 SVGIG (reference sequence). The CDR3 runs 14 residues. CDR3 sequence (DNA): TGTGCCTGGAGTGTAGGGGGTAGCAATCAGCCCCAGCATTTT. Residues: CAWSVGGSNQPQHF. The full variable domain, with the rest looked up from reference TRBV30 and TRBJ1-5, is SQTIHQWPATLVQPVGSPLSLECTVEGTSNPNLYWYRQAAGRGLQLLFYSVGIGQISSEVPQNLSASRPQDRQFILSSKKLLLSDSGFYLCAWSVGGSNQPQHFGDGTRLSIL.

This clone was detected a few times. The chain employs TRBV7-2 and TRBJ1-1; the D is unclear. CDR3 length: 15 amino acids. V was clipped by 1 base and J by 6 bases, with 15 bases between them. Germline V lookup: CDR1 SGHTA, CDR2 FQGNSA. CDR3 in amino acids: CASSLDPGFGSEAFF. Written as DNA, the CDR3 is TGTGCCAGCAGCTTAGATCCGGGTTTCGGCTCTGAAGCTTTCTTT.

The J gene is TRBJ2-7, the V gene TRBV4-2, with 9 bases fitting TRBD2. V was clipped by 1 base and J by 2 bases; unmatched bases: 12. The V gene's germline CDR1 is LGHNA and CDR2 YNFKEQ. The length of the CDR3 is 18 residues. The CDR3 region is CASSQARPGLASPYEQYF. The CDR3 nucleotides are TGTGCCAGCAGCCAAGCCCGCCCCGGACTAGCGAGTCCCTACGAGCAGTACTTC.

Only a few counts were recorded for this clone. This chain connects TRBV1 to TRBJ1-5; the DNA was not used to check the table's D call, TRBD1. TRBV1 is annotated as a pseudogene. CDR3 length equals 12 residues. The chain's CDR3 is CTSPGDNQPQHF. DNA of the CDR3: TGCACCAGCCCAGGGGACAATCAGCCCCAGCATTTT.

V usage is TRBV4-3 and J usage is TRBJ2-2, with D possibly matching TRBD1 (7 bases). Per the germline V gene, CDR1 is LGHNA and CDR2 is YSLEER. The CDR3 has 16 amino acids. V lost 0 bases to trimming and J lost 5 bases, with 13 bases between them. CDR3 nucleotide sequence: TGCGCCAGCAGCCAAGATTGGAGGGGGCCGACCGGGGAGCTGTTTTTT. Translated: CASSQDWRGPTGELFF.

This sequence joins TRBV7-2 and TRBJ2-5; D is unclear. CDR1 is SGHTA and CDR2 is FQGNSA in the germline V gene. The CDR3 contains 13 residues. V was clipped by 3 bases and J by 5 bases, with 10 bases between them. The CDR3 coding sequence is TGTGCCAGCAGCTTTGGGTCGAGGGAGACCCAGTACTTC. Its translation is CASSFGSRETQYF.

Only a few counts were recorded for this clone. V and J are TRBV5-1 and TRBJ1-5; tentative D call: TRBD1 (5 bases). V gave up 4 bases and J gave up 0 bases, with 17 bases separating them. From germline, CDR1 is SGHRS and CDR2 YFSETQ. This CDR3 contains 17 residues. The CDR3 spells CASSTDRRGYSNQPQHF. The CDR3 region has the DNA TGCGCCAGCAGCACGGACCGGCGGGGCTATAGCAATCAGCCCCAGCATTTT.

This clone has just one count. The rearrangement joins TRBV10-2 to TRBJ2-2; 10 bases fit TRBD2. CDR1 WSHSY and CDR2 SAAADI come from the germline V gene. V shed 5 bases and J 1 base; nucleotides not matched to a gene: 4. CDR3 length equals 16 residues. In DNA, the CDR3 is TGCGCCAGCAGTCCTAGCGGGGGCTGGAACACCGGGGAGCTGTTTTTT. Its translation: CASSPSGGWNTGELFF.

J is TRBJ1-2 and V is TRBV30; maybe TRBD1 (6 bases). V lost 3 bases and J lost 4, with 12 bases in between. The CDR3 has 13 residues. Germline V lookup: CDR1 GTSNPN, CDR2 SVGIG (reference sequence). CDR3: CAWRRGTFYGYTF. CDR3 DNA: TGTGCCTGGAGGAGGGGGACATTCTATGGCTACACCTTC.

The chain employs TRBV5-1 and TRBJ2-3; 8 bases fit TRBD1. With V trimmed by 2 bases and J by 3 bases, 5 bases remained unmatched. The V gene's germline CDR1 is SGHRS and CDR2 YFSETQ. This CDR3 has 15 amino acids. CDR3: CASSFKDRVTDTQYF. CDR3 coding DNA: TGCGCCAGCAGCTTCAAGGACAGGGTTACAGATACGCAGTATTTT.

The chain's CDR3 is CASSKGQGKQPQHF. The CDR3 coding sequence is TGTGCCAGTAGTAAGGGGCAGGGAAAACAGCCCCAGCATTTT. The rearrangement links TRBV19 to TRBJ1-5; a possible D gene is TRBD1 (5 bases). The V end was cut by 4 bases, the J end by 7 bases, with 14 bases between. The CDR3 has 14 amino acids. Germline CDR1 is LNHDA and CDR2 is SQIVND (reference sequence).

About this clone: One end of the junction varies from germline; a read error may be responsible. The V call is TRBV5-1, the J call TRBJ1-2; tentative D call: TRBD1 (6 bases). From germline, CDR1 is SGHRS and CDR2 YFSETQ. This CDR3 comprises 15 residues. CDR3 loop: CASSLGHRVNDGYTF. CDR3 DNA sequence: TGCGCCAGCAGCTTGGGACACAGGGTTAACGATGGCTACACCTTC.